The 32 T cell receptor beta chains listed next were all sequenced from one sample in a study of the immune and genomic landscape of osteosarcoma. Profiling relied on immunoSEQ multiplex PCR, and the TCRdb table lists in-frame clones only, not all of them. This table holds about 220 clones, approximately 85% found once. The sample taken for sequencing was metastatic tumor tissue from the lung. The receptors shown here come from a girl aged 5-17 years with osteosarcoma.

J is TRBJ2-5 and V is TRBV7-8; no clear D. Trimming cost V 4 bases and J 4 bases, with 13 bases left between them. Per the germline V gene, CDR1 is SGHVS and CDR2 is FQNEAQ. This CDR3 has 14 amino acids. Here the CDR3 reads CASSSRVSAETQYF. CDR3 nucleotides: TGTGCCAGCAGCTCGAGAGTGTCGGCAGAGACCCAGTACTTC.

The rearrangement links TRBV5-5 to TRBJ1-1; perhaps TRBD1 as D (6 bases). Per the germline V gene, CDR1 is SGHKS and CDR2 is YYEKEE (reference sequence). This CDR3 has 14 residues. V was shortened by 1 base and J by 5 bases, with 12 bases between the two germline ends. This CDR3 is CASSLNTRGTEAFF. The CDR3 DNA follows: TGTGCCAGCAGCTTGAACACTAGGGGGACTGAAGCTTTCTTT.

J is TRBJ1-2 and V is TRBV20-1; D might be TRBD1 (6 bases). This CDR3 is built from 11 residues. Germline V gene data show CDR1 as DFQATT and CDR2 as SNEGSKA (reference sequence). The germline V and J ends were trimmed by 4 bases and 5 bases, with 8 bases remaining between them. The CDR3 nucleotides are TGCAGTGCTATACAGGGATATGGCTACACCTTC. This sequence encodes CSAIQGYGYTF.

This rearrangement joins TRBV30 to TRBJ1-5, with D uncertain. The CDR3 runs to 14 residues. The V gene's germline CDR1 is GTSNPN and CDR2 SVGIG (reference sequence). The V end was cut by 2 bases, the J end by 0 bases, with 8 bases between. The DNA for the CDR3 is TGTGCCTGGAGTCGAAAGTATAGCAATCAGCCCCAGCATTTT. Protein sequence: CAWSRKYSNQPQHF.

J is TRBJ2-3 and V is TRBV20-1; no reliable D call. This CDR3 has 11 residues. V was cut by 3 bases and J by 4 bases, with 5 bases left in between. Germline V gene lookup returns CDR1 DFQATT and CDR2 SNEGSKA (reference sequence). CDR3 sequence: CSASIADTQYF. The CDR3 nucleotides are TGCAGTGCTAGTATCGCAGATACGCAGTATTTT.

This clone was detected a few times. This chain uses TRBV7-2 with TRBJ1-2; no definite D call. Trimming shortened V by 2 bases and J by 3 bases, and 1 base separated the two germline ends. Germline CDR1 is SGHTA and CDR2 is FQGNSA. The CDR3 consists of 11 residues. CDR3 loop: CASSLHYGYTF. The CDR3 nucleotides read TGTGCCAGCAGCTTACACTATGGCTACACCTTC.

The chain has TRBV6-5 and TRBJ1-6; TRBD1 might be the D (6 bases). The V and J ends lost 6 bases and 8 bases respectively, with 17 bases between them. CDR1 is MNHEY, CDR2 SVGAGI, per germline. This CDR3 is built from 15 residues. The CDR3 bases are TGTGCCAGCAGCTCCGGACAGAGCACTGATTCACCCCTCCACTTT. Encoded protein: CASSSGQSTDSPLHF.

The chain carries TRBV10-3 and TRBJ1-1; D call uncertain. The CDR3 length is 15 residues. Trimming pared 3 bases from V and 0 bases from J, leaving 11 bases between. The germline V gene has CDR1 ENHRY and CDR2 SYGVKD. CDR3 residues: CAISELAPMNTEAFF. Written as DNA, the CDR3 is TGTGCCATCAGTGAATTAGCCCCCATGAACACTGAAGCTTTCTTT.

The V call is TRBV12-2, the J call TRBJ2-6; TRBD2, the table's D call, lacks a check against the DNA. TRBV12-2 is a pseudogene locus. This CDR3 has 18 amino acids. CDR3 sequence (DNA): TGTGCAAGTCGCTCAACCTTAACCCCTAGCTCTGGGGCCAACGTCCTGACTTTC. It yields the protein CASRSTLTPSSGANVLTF.

The chain is built from TRBV11-2 and TRBJ1-2, with unresolved D. Germline loops: CDR1 SGHAT, CDR2 FQNNGV. This CDR3 is built from 13 residues. The V end lost 5 bases, the J end lost 1 base, and 8 bases lay between the germline ends. CDR3 coding DNA: TGTGCCAGCAGCCCTGATGTTAACTATGGCTACACCTTC. Encoded protein: CASSPDVNYGYTF.

V usage is TRBV4-3 and J usage is TRBJ1-1; D is ambiguous. The V end was cut by 0 bases, the J end by 10 bases, with 15 bases between. Germline V gene lookup returns CDR1 LGHNA and CDR2 YSLEER. The CDR3 runs 14 residues. CDR3 protein: CASSQERNNLRAFF. The CDR3 DNA sequence: TGCGCCAGCAGCCAAGAAAGGAACAACCTAAGAGCTTTCTTT.

The rearrangement uses TRBV13 and TRBJ1-1, with D uncertain. The germline CDR1 and CDR2 sequences are PRHDT and FYEKMQ (reference sequence). V was pared by 2 bases and J by 1 base, with 8 bases between. The CDR3 loop spans 14 amino acids. This CDR3 is CASSLPGRNTEAFF. The CDR3 nucleotides read TGTGCCAGCAGCTTACCTGGGCGGAACACTGAAGCTTTCTTT.

The chain employs TRBV6-1 and TRBJ2-3, with D maybe TRBD2 (5 bases). The germline V gene encodes CDR1 MNHNS and CDR2 SASEGT. The CDR3 is made up of 13 amino acids. The V end was cut by 6 bases, the J end by 4 bases, with 11 bases between. CDR3 DNA: TGTGCCAGCAGCCTAGCATCCCCAGATACGCAGTATTTT. Translation: CASSLASPDTQYF.

J is TRBJ1-5 and V is TRBV6-6; D is undetermined. V dropped 4 bases and J dropped 3 bases, with 10 bases sitting between them. The CDR3 runs to 14 residues. CDR1 and CDR2 (germline): MNHNY, SVGAGI (reference sequence). CDR3 region: CASSFGRPNQPQHF. The CDR3 nucleotides are TGTGCCAGCAGTTTCGGGCGCCCCAATCAGCCCCAGCATTTT.

The chain recombines TRBV4-3 with TRBJ2-4; D gene unclear. The V end was cut by 1 base, the J end by 6 bases, with 7 bases between. The CDR3 is 13 residues long. Germline assignment: CDR1 LGHNA and CDR2 YSLEER. The CDR3 DNA reads TGCGCCAGCAGCCAAGTATCGGGAAACATTCAGTACTTC. Protein sequence: CASSQVSGNIQYF.

The genes are TRBV2 and TRBJ1-2; possible D gene TRBD1, 6 bases. Between the trimmed V and J ends, which lost 6 bases and 3 bases, there was a span of 14 bases. This CDR3 is 14 amino acids long. The germline CDR1 and CDR2 sequences are SNHLY and FYNNEI. The CDR3 coding sequence is TGTGCCAGCAGGCGACGGGGGGCGGACTATGGCTACACCTTC. Translation gives CASRRRGADYGYTF. The full variable domain, with the rest looked up from reference TRBV2 and TRBJ1-2, is EPEVTQTPSHQVTQMGQEVILRCVPISNHLYFYWYRQILGQKVEFLVSFYNNEISEKSEIFDDQFSVERPDGSNFTLKIRSTKLEDSAMYFCASRRRGADYGYTFGSGTRLTVV.

This sequence joins TRBV6-4 and TRBJ2-1; maybe TRBD2 (7 bases). The CDR3 has 16 amino acids. V lost 0 bases and J 4 bases, leaving 13 bases between the germline ends. Germline V lookup: CDR1 MRHNA, CDR2 SNTAGT. CDR3 in amino acids: CASSDSPGGRYNEQFF. CDR3 coding DNA: TGTGCCAGCAGTGACTCTCCCGGGGGGCGTTACAATGAGCAGTTCTTC.

This clone was seen a few times. The CDR3 DNA reads TGTGCCAGCAGCGCCCCACAGGGTTCCGAGCAGTACTTC. This codes for CASSAPQGSEQYF. The chain carries TRBV7-7 and TRBJ2-7, with a tentative D call TRBD1 (6 bases). The CDR3 covers 13 residues. CDR1 and CDR2 (germline): SSHAT, FNYEAQ (reference sequence). V was cut by 5 bases and J by 6 bases, with 14 bases left in between.

The chain combines TRBV5-1 with TRBJ2-3; D not certain. With 1 base removed from V and 0 bases from J, the gap between germline ends came to 9 bases. This CDR3 has 15 residues. Looked up from germline, CDR1 is SGHRS and CDR2 is YFSETQ. CDR3 coding DNA: TGCGCCAGCAGCTTGTCGGCCCGTAGCACAGATACGCAGTATTTT. Its protein is CASSLSARSTDTQYF.

The CDR3: CASSQVWVVRGAFF. The DNA for the CDR3 is TGCGCCAGCAGCCAAGTGTGGGTGGTTAGAGGAGCTTTCTTT. The chain employs TRBV4-1 and TRBJ1-1; D is unresolved. Germline lookup yields CDR1 MGHRA and CDR2 YSYEKL. This CDR3 has 14 amino acids. V was pared by 1 base and J by 10 bases, with 16 bases between.

The V and J genes are TRBV27 and TRBJ2-7; D is unclear. Germline loops: CDR1 MNHEY, CDR2 SMNVEV (reference sequence). This CDR3 spans 13 amino acids. The CDR3 sequence: CASSLSPTYEQYV. The CDR3 coding sequence is TGTGCCAGCAGCTTATCCCCGACCTACGAGCAGTACGTC.

The V call is TRBV5-6, the J call TRBJ2-7; D is undetermined. Trimming left V 3 bases short and J 6 bases short, with 7 bases between. The CDR3 sequence is 11 residues long. The V gene's germline CDR1 is SGHDT and CDR2 YYEEEE. Written as DNA, the CDR3 is TGTGCCAGCAGCTCCACCACCGAGCAGTACTTC. It specifies CASSSTTEQYF. Based on the CDR3 plus reference TRBV5-6 and TRBJ2-7, the full variable domain is DAGVTQSPTHLIKTRGQQVTLRCSPKSGHDTVSWYQQALGQGPQFIFQYYEEEERQRGNFPDRFSGHQFPNYSSELNVNALLLGDSALYLCASSSTTEQYFGPGTRLTVT.

This clone was found a few times. The chain carries TRBV2 and TRBJ2-7, with 7 bases lining up with TRBD1. The CDR3 length is 14 residues. The junction had 10 bases not matched to a gene; V was cut back by 7 bases and J by 4 bases. CDR1 is SNHLY, CDR2 FYNNEI, per germline. This CDR3 reads CASNLGQAHYEQYV. The CDR3, as DNA: TGTGCCAGCAACCTCGGACAGGCCCATTACGAGCAGTACGTC.

V gene TRBV6-5 combines with J gene TRBJ1-2; a weak D match, TRBD1 (5 bases). V lost 2 bases and J 8 bases, leaving 15 bases between the germline ends. CDR1 is MNHEY, CDR2 SVGAGI, per germline. This CDR3 has 14 amino acids. The CDR3 nucleotides are TGTGCCAGCAGTTACGGGGGACCATCTGCCGGCTACACCTTC. Encoded protein: CASSYGGPSAGYTF.

The chain combines TRBV10-2 with TRBJ1-2; D is unclear. Germline lookup yields CDR1 WSHSY and CDR2 SAAADI. Trimming removed 10 bases from V and 3 bases from J, with 15 bases in between. The CDR3 length is 13 residues. CDR3 sequence: CATRHEYYYGYTF. In DNA, the CDR3 is TGCGCCACCCGACATGAGTACTACTATGGCTACACCTTC.

For the CDR3, the DNA is TGTGCCAGCAGCGTAGACCTAGCGGGGCACGGGGAGCTGTTTTTT. Encoded protein: CASSVDLAGHGELFF. The J gene is TRBJ2-2, the V gene TRBV9; TRBD2 matches 9 bases. Germline trimming cut 0 bases from V and 7 bases from J; bases unmatched to any gene: 4. CDR3 length: 15 residues. From germline, CDR1 is SGDLS and CDR2 YYNGEE.

This clone was counted once. The gene calls are TRBV4-3 and TRBJ1-4; D is unclear. Germline V gives CDR1 LGHNA, CDR2 YSLEER. Trimming removed 0 bases from V and 8 bases from J, with 16 bases in between. The CDR3 spans 16 residues. The CDR3 sequence: CASSQDSDLSEEKLFF. The CDR3, as DNA: TGCGCCAGCAGCCAAGATTCCGATCTGTCGGAGGAAAAACTGTTTTTT.

The genes are TRBV12-5 and TRBJ2-6; D possibly matches TRBD1 or TRBD2 (5 bases each). This CDR3 has 18 residues. Germline CDR1 LGHNT, CDR2 FRNRAP. Trimming shortened V by 5 bases and J by 5 bases, and 22 bases separated the two germline ends. CDR3 DNA sequence: TGTGCTAGTGGTGGACGGGGTGCAGGACAAAGTCGGGCCAACGTCCTGACTTTC. It translates to CASGGRGAGQSRANVLTF.

V usage is TRBV2 and J usage is TRBJ1-2, with D uncertain. The CDR3 is 9 amino acids. Germline V CDR1 and CDR2: SNHLY, FYNNEI. Between the trimmed V and J ends, which lost 8 bases and 5 bases, there was a span of 3 bases. The CDR3 spells CASSYGYTF. CDR3 nucleotide sequence: TGTGCCAGCTCGTATGGCTACACCTTC.

The V and J genes are TRBV29-1 and TRBJ2-1, with TRBD1 identical over 7 bases. V lost 4 bases, J lost 1 base, and 4 bases stayed unmatched. Germline loops: CDR1 SQVTM, CDR2 ANQGSEA. This CDR3 spans 14 amino acids. CDR3 amino acids: CSVVQGESYNEQFF. CDR3 nucleotides: TGCAGCGTTGTGCAGGGGGAGTCCTACAATGAGCAGTTCTTC.

The rearrangement joins TRBV6-5 to TRBJ1-2, with 7 bases matching TRBD1. Per the germline V gene, CDR1 is MNHEY and CDR2 is SVGAGI. The CDR3 runs to 14 residues. The V segment lost 2 bases and the J segment 5 bases; nucleotides outside the gene matches: 5. The CDR3 sequence is CASSYPLTGYGYTF. The CDR3 DNA sequence: TGTGCCAGCAGTTACCCCCTGACAGGGTATGGCTACACCTTC.

The V call is TRBV30, the J call TRBJ1-1, with D perhaps matching TRBD1 (5 bases). Germline loops: CDR1 GTSNPN, CDR2 SVGIG (reference sequence). Trimming took off 0 bases at V and 3 bases at J, with 11 bases between the two ends. This CDR3 contains 14 residues. In DNA, the CDR3 is TGTGCCTGGAGTGTAGTTAGGGGAGACACTGAAGCTTTCTTT. Translated, it gives CAWSVVRGDTEAFF.